The rows below give T cell receptor beta chains drawn from one sample of a study of graft-versus-host responses after intestinal transplantation. Clones were read by immunoSEQ multiplex PCR, and TCRdb kept only the in-frame ones, dropping some. This table has more than 65,000 clones, about 94% appearing once. Their antigens remain unidentified. Sequenced here: unstimulated CD8+ T cells sorted from spleen or lymph node cells, sampled before intestinal transplant. These receptors were collected from a human donor who received an intestinal transplant. Both conserved end residues are part of each CDR3. Each record gives: J gene, V gene, CDR3 length, D gene, clone size, CDR3 DNA, CDR3 protein. A D gene is named only where the DNA matches it firmly. A row's size may be missing; if present it is once, few, many or a size class.

TRBJ2-7	TRBV5-1	15	TRBD1	NA	TGCGCCAGCAGCTTGCACAGGACAGGAGATGACGAGCAGTACTTC	CASSLHRTGDDEQYF
TRBJ2-7	TRBV7-9	16	NA	NA	TGTGCCAGCAGCCCCAGGGGCGACTCCAACTCCTACGAGCAGTACTTC	CASSPRGDSNSYEQYF
TRBJ2-3	TRBV4-1	16	TRBD1	NA	TGCGCCAGCAGCCAGATGCCCGGGACAGGCACAGATACGCAGTATTTT	CASSQMPGTGTDTQYF
TRBJ1-5	TRBV4-1	15	TRBD1	NA	TGCGCCAGCAGCCCCTGGGACAGGGACGATCAGCCCCAGCATTTT	CASSPWDRDDQPQHF
TRBJ1-2	TRBV9	15	TRBD1	NA	TGTGCCAGCAGCGTCGGGACAGGGCTCAACTATGGCTACACCTTC	CASSVGTGLNYGYTF
TRBJ2-5	TRBV18	12	NA	NA	TGTGCCAGCTCACCGGGGCGAGAGACCCAGTACTTC	CASSPGRETQYF
TRBJ2-2	TRBV15	15	TRBD1	once	TGTGCCACCAGGCCGGGACAGGGGCACACCGGGGAGCTGTTTTTT	CATRPGQGHTGELFF
TRBJ2-5	TRBV14	14	NA	NA	TGTGCCAGCAGCCAAGGAGGGTTCCAAGAGACCCAGTACTTC	CASSQGGFQETQYF
TRBJ2-7	TRBV11-2	17	TRBD2	NA	TGTGCCAGCAGCTTAATCGCACTAGCGGGGCCATCTTACGAGCAGTACTTC	CASSLIALAGPSYEQYF
TRBJ2-3	TRBV18	17	NA	NA	TGTGCCAGCTCACCACGAATAACGATCCGGATCGCAGATACGCAGTATTTT	CASSPRITIRIADTQYF
TRBJ2-5	TRBV7-9	14	NA	NA	TGTGCCAGCAGCTTAGACCCACAGCAAGAGACCCAGTACTTC	CASSLDPQQETQYF
TRBJ2-5	TRBV7-9	16	TRBD1	NA	TGTGCCAGCAGCTCCACAGACAGGGGGGCGGAAGAGACCCAGTACTTC	CASSSTDRGAEETQYF
TRBJ2-5	TRBV6-6	14	NA	few	TGTGCCAGCAGTTACGCTAGCGCAATAGGGACCCAGTACTTC	CASSYASAIGTQYF
TRBJ1-2	TRBV4-1	16	NA	NA	TGCGCCAGCAGCCTGAGTAGGCAGACACTTCTCTATGGCTACACCTTC	CASSLSRQTLLYGYTF
TRBJ2-7	TRBV4-1	16	NA	NA	TGCGCCAGCAGCCAAGAAGTGACTCTCTTTGCCTACGAGCAGTACTTC	CASSQEVTLFAYEQYF
TRBJ2-7	TRBV7-9	13	NA	NA	TGTGCCAGCAGCCCCGGGGGATCCTACGAGCAGTACTTC	CASSPGGSYEQYF
TRBJ1-2	TRBV29-1	15	NA	NA	TGCAGCGCCGAAGGTTCGGGCGCCTCGGGCTATGGCTACACCTTC	CSAEGSGASGYGYTF
TRBJ1-4	TRBV4-1	15	NA	once	TGCGCCAGCAGCACCCGACGACAGACTAATGAAAAACTGTTTTTT	CASSTRRQTNEKLFF
TRBJ2-7	TRBV4-1	20	NA	NA	TGCGCCAGCAGCCCCCAGATCACGACAGGAGGAGGATCAAGCTCCTACGAGCAGTACTTC	CASSPQITTGGGSSSYEQYF
TRBJ1-4	TRBV7-9	17	TRBD1	NA	TGTGCCAGCAGCGCCAAACAGGGGAGGGGGCTTAATGAAAAACTGTTTTTT	CASSAKQGRGLNEKLFF
TRBJ2-1	TRBV30	13	TRBD2	NA	TGTGCCTGGAAGGCTAGCGGGGGCCATGAACAGTTCTTC	CAWKASGGHEQFF
TRBJ2-7	TRBV5-6	11	NA	NA	TGTGCCAGCAGCCAGGAAGGGGAGCAGTACTTC	CASSQEGEQYF
TRBJ1-1	TRBV13	17	NA	NA	TGTGCCAGCAGCTTATTAGTCCGTGAGACCTTGAACACTGAAGCTTTCTTT	CASSLLVRETLNTEAFF
TRBJ2-7	TRBV7-9	15	TRBD2	once	TGTGCCAGCGGGACAACTAGCGGACCCTCCTACGAGCAGTACTTC	CASGTTSGPSYEQYF
TRBJ2-7	TRBV19	15	TRBD2	NA	TGTGCCAGTAGTATGTTAGCTAGCGGGAGAGACGAGCAGTACTTC	CASSMLASGRDEQYF
TRBJ2-7	TRBV11-1	14	NA	NA	TGTGCCAGCAGCTTAGGGCGGAACTCCTACGAGCAGTACTTC	CASSLGRNSYEQYF
TRBJ1-1	TRBV6-1	12	NA	NA	TGTGCCAGCAGTTTTACGGGAACTGAAGCTTTCTTT	CASSFTGTEAFF
TRBJ2-5	TRBV27	14	TRBD1	NA	TGTGCCAGCGCAAACAGGGGGCGCGGGGAGACCCAGTACTTC	CASANRGRGETQYF
TRBJ2-3	TRBV9	14	TRBD2	NA	TGTGCCAGCAGCGTAGCTAGCGGGAGAGATACGCAGTATTTT	CASSVASGRDTQYF
TRBJ2-7	TRBV4-1	13	NA	NA	TGCGCCAGCAGCCGCGACCCGCCGGGGGAGCAGTACTTC	CASSRDPPGEQYF
TRBJ1-5	TRBV7-9	17	TRBD1	NA	TGTGCCAGCAGCTCGGACAGGGGAGATATGAGCAATCAGCCCCAGCATTTT	CASSSDRGDMSNQPQHF
TRBJ1-1	TRBV9	15	TRBD1	NA	TGTGCCAGCAGCGTAGGGACAGGTCAGAACACTGAAGCTTTCTTT	CASSVGTGQNTEAFF
TRBJ2-5	TRBV6-5	13	TRBD1	NA	TGTGCCAGCAGTTGGGGGCCCCGGGACAGGGAGAACTTC	CASSWGPRDRENF
TRBJ2-1	TRBV7-9	11	NA	NA	TGTGCCAGCAGCTTAGTGCCTGAGCAGTTCTTC	CASSLVPEQFF
TRBJ2-3	TRBV5-6	16	TRBD2	NA	TGTGCCAGCAGCTTGGCCCAGCGGGAGTTTACAGATACGCAGTATTTT	CASSLAQREFTDTQYF
TRBJ1-5	TRBV6-5	16	NA	NA	TGTGCCAGCAGTTACCCGGGTTATGGGGCCGGCCAGCCCCAGCATTTT	CASSYPGYGAGQPQHF
TRBJ1-2	TRBV6-5	15	TRBD1	NA	TGTGCCAGCAGTTACCCCGGACAGGGTAGAGATGGCTACACCTTC	CASSYPGQGRDGYTF
TRBJ2-1	TRBV29-1	12	NA	NA	TGCAGCGTTGTGTTAGTTATCAATGAGCAGTTCTTC	CSVVLVINEQFF
TRBJ2-1	TRBV19	13	NA	NA	TGTGCCAGTACCCCGGGCCCCTACAATGAGCAGTTCTTC	CASTPGPYNEQFF
TRBJ2-7	TRBV9	14	NA	NA	TGTGCCAGCAGCCCAAGGGGGGAGTTTTACGAGCAGTACTTC	CASSPRGEFYEQYF
TRBJ1-5	TRBV6-1	14	NA	once	TGTGCCAGCAGCCCTGATCTGTGGACTCAGCCCCAGCATTTT	CASSPDLWTQPQHF
TRBJ2-1	TRBV29-1	14	TRBD2	NA	TGCAGCGTTGTTAGGACTAGCGGATACAATGAGCAGTTCTTC	CSVVRTSGYNEQFF
TRBJ2-7	TRBV2	14	TRBD1	once	TGTGCCAGCAAAGAGCCAGGGGGTATGTACGAGCAGTACTTC	CASKEPGGMYEQYF
TRBJ1-1	TRBV19	15	TRBD1	NA	TGTGCCAGTCGGGACAGGGGGAATCGTAACACTGAAGCTTTCTTT	CASRDRGNRNTEAFF
TRBJ2-1	TRBV27	13	NA	NA	TGTGCCAGCAGTTTGGGATCCTACAATGAGCAGTTCTTC	CASSLGSYNEQFF